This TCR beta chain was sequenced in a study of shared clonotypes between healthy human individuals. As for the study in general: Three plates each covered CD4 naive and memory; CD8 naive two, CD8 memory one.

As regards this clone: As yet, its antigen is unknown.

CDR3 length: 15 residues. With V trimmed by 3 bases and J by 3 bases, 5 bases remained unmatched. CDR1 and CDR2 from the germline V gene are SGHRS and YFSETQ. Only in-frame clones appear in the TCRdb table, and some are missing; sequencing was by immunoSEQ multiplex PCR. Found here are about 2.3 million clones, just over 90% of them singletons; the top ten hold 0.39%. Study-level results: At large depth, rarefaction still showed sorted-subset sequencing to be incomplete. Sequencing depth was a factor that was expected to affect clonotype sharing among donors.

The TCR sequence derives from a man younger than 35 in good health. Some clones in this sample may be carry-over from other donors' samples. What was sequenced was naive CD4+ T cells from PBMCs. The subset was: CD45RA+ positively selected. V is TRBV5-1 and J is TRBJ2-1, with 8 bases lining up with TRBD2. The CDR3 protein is CASSSREGLYNEQFF. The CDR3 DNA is TGCGCCAGCAGCTCCCGGGAGGGCCTCTACAATGAGCAGTTCTTC.